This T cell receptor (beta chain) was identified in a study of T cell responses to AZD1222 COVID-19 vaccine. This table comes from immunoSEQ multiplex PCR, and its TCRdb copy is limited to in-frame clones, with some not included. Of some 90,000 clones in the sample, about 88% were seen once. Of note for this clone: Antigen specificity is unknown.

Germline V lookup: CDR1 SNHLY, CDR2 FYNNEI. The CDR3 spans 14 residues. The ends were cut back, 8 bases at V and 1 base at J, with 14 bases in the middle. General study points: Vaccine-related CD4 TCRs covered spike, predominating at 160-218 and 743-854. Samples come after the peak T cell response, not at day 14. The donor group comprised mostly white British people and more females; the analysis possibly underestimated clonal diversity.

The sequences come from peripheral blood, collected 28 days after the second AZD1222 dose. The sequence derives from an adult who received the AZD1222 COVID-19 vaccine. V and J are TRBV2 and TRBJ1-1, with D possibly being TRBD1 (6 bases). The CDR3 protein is CASGSGGQNTEAFF. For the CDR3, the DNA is TGTGCCAGCGGTTCTGGGGGGCAGAACACTGAAGCTTTCTTT.